These 5 T cell receptor beta chains originate from one sample sequenced in a study of T cell changes during pregnancy in multiple sclerosis. The method was immunoSEQ multiplex PCR; TCRdb's version includes in-frame clones alone and lacks a portion of them. The sample yields about 50,000 clones, more than 85% seen once. The specimen was CD8+ T cells from peripheral blood mononuclear cells, collected after pregnancy. Receptors originate from a female donor with multiple sclerosis, enrolled in a pregnancy study.

This sequence joins TRBV7-9 and TRBJ2-7; the D gene is possibly TRBD1 (6 bases). The CDR3 has 14 residues. Germline CDR1 and CDR2: SEHNR and FQNEAQ (reference sequence). V was cut by 5 bases and J by 1 base, with 12 bases left in between. CDR3 region: CASSPDRSSYEQYF. The DNA for the CDR3 is TGTGCCAGCAGCCCCGACAGGAGTTCCTACGAGCAGTACTTC.

The chain recombines TRBV15 with TRBJ2-1, with TRBD1 matching over 8 bases. V lost 3 bases, J lost 3 bases, and 4 bases stayed unmatched. The CDR3 totals 15 residues. Germline values: CDR1 LNHNV, CDR2 YYDKDF (reference sequence). CDR3 sequence (DNA): TGTGCCACCAGCAGGGACAGGGACCTCTACAATGAGCAGTTCTTC. Its protein product is CATSRDRDLYNEQFF.

This clone has a single count. This rearrangement joins TRBV5-4 to TRBJ1-1, with TRBD1 as a possible D gene (5 bases). There are 15 residues in the CDR3. In germline, CDR1 is SGHNT, CDR2 YYREEE (reference sequence). Deletions cut 4 bases from V and 3 bases from J, with 16 bases between. The CDR3: CASSLASGVDTEAFF. CDR3 bases: TGTGCCAGCAGCCTGGCCTCGGGGGTAGACACTGAAGCTTTCTTT.

The sample holds one count of this clone. The V and J genes are TRBV7-9 and TRBJ2-1; 8 nucleotides align to TRBD1. The CDR3 loop spans 15 amino acids. The V gene's germline CDR1 is SEHNR and CDR2 FQNEAQ (reference sequence). V was clipped by 4 bases and J by 0 bases; unmatched bases: 2. CDR3 in DNA: TGTGCCAGCAGCTCAACAGGGGGCTCCTACAATGAGCAGTTCTTC. This translates into CASSSTGGSYNEQFF.

This chain uses TRBV6-5 with TRBJ2-7; 7 positions agree with TRBD2. Germline V CDR1 and CDR2: MNHEY, SVGAGI. The CDR3 contains 15 residues. The V and J ends lost 2 bases and 0 bases, in that order; junction bases with no gene match: 4. This chain's CDR3 is CASSYGGSPSYEQYF. CDR3 sequence (DNA): TGTGCCAGCAGTTACGGCGGGAGCCCCTCCTACGAGCAGTACTTC.